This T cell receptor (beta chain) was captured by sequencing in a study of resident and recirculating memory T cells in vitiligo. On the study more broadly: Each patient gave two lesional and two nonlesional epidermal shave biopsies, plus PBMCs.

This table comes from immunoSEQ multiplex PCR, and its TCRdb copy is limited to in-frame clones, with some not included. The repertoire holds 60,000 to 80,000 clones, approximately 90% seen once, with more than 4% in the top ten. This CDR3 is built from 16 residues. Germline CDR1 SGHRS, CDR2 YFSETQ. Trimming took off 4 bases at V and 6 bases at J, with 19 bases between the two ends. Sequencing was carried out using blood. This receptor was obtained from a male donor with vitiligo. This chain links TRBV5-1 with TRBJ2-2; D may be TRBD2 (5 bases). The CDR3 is CASSPGGSSRAGELFF. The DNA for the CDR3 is TGCGCCAGCAGCCCCGGAGGCAGTAGCCGCGCCGGGGAGCTGTTTTTT.